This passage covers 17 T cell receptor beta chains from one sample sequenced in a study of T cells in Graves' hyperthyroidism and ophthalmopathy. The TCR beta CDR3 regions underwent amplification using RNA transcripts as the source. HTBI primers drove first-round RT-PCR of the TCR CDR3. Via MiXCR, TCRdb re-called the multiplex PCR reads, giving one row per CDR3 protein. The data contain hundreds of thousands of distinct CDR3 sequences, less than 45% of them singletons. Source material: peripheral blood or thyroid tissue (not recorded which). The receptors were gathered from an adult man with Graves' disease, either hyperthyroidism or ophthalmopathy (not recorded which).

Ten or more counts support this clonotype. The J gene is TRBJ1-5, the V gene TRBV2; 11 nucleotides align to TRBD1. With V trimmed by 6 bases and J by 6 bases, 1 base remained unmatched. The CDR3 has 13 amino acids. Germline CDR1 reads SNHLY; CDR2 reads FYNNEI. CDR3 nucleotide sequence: TGTGCCAGCAGGGACAGGGGGCTTCAGCCCCAGCATTTT. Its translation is CASRDRGLQPQHF.

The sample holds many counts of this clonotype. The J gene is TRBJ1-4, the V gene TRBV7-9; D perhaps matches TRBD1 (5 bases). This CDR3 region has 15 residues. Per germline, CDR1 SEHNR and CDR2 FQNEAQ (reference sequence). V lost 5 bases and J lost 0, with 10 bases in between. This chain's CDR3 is CASSLDRATNEKLFF. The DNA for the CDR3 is TGTGCCAGCAGCCTTGACAGAGCAACTAATGAAAAACTGTTTTTT.

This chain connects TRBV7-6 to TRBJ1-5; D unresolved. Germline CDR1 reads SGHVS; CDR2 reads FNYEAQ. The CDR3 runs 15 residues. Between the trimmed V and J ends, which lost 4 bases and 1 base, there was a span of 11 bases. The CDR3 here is CASSSAGQSNQPQHF. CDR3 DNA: TGTGCCAGCAGCTCCGCCGGGCAAAGCAATCAGCCCCAGCATTTT.

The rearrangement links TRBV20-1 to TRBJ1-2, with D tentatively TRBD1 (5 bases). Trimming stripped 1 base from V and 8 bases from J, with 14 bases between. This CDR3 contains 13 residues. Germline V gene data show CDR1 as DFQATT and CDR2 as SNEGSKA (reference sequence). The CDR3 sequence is CSARGRDWGGYTF. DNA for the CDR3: TGCAGTGCTAGAGGCAGAGACTGGGGGGGCTACACCTTC.

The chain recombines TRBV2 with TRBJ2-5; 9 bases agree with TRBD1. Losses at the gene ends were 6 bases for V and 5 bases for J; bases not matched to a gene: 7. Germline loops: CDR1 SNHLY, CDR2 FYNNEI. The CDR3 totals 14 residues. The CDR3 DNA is TGTGCCAGCAGGGGGACAGGGACGAGGGAGACCCAGTACTTC. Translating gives CASRGTGTRETQYF.

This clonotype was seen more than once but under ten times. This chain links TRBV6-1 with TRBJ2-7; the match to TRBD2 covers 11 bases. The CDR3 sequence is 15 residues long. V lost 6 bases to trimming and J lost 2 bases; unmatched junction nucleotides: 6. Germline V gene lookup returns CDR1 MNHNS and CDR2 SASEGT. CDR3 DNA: TGTGCCAGCAGATCCTTAGCGGGAGGGCCCTACGAGCAGTACTTC. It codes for CASRSLAGGPYEQYF.

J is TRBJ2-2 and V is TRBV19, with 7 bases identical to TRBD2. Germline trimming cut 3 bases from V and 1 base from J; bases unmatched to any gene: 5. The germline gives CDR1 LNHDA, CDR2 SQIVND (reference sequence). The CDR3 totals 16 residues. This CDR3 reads CASSIGPSGNTGELFF. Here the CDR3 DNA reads TGTGCCAGTAGTATTGGTCCTAGCGGGAACACCGGGGAGCTGTTTTTT.

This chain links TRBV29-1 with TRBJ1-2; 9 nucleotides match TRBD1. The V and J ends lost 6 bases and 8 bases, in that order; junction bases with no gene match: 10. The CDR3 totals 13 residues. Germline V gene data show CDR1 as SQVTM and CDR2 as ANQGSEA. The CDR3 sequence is CSVAIGTGLGYTF. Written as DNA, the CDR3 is TGCAGCGTAGCGATCGGGACAGGGTTAGGCTACACCTTC. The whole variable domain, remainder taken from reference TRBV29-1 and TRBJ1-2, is SAVISQKPSRDICQRGTSLTIQCQVDSQVTMMFWYRQQPGQSLTLIATANQGSEATYESGFVIDKFPISRPNLTFSTLTVSNMSPEDSSIYLCSVAIGTGLGYTFGSGTRLTVV.

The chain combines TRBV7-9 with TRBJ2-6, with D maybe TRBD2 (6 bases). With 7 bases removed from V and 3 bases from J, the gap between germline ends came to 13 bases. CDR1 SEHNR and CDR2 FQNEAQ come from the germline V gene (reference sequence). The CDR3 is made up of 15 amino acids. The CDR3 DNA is TGTGCCAGCACTCTGGGGGGAATTGGGGCCAACGTCCTGACTTTC. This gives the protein CASTLGGIGANVLTF.

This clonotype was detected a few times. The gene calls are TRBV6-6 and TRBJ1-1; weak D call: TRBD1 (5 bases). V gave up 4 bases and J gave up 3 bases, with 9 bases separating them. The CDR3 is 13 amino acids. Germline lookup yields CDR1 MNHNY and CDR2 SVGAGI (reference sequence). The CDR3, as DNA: TGTGCCAGCAGTTCCTCGGGGGACACTGAAGCTTTCTTT. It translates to CASSSSGDTEAFF.

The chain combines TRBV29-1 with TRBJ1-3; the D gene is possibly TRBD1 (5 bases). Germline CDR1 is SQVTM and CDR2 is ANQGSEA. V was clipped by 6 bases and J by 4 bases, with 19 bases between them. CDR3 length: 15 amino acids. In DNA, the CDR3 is TGCAGCGTGGACGGGGACGGAGGTGTCGGAAACACCATATATTTT. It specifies CSVDGDGGVGNTIYF.

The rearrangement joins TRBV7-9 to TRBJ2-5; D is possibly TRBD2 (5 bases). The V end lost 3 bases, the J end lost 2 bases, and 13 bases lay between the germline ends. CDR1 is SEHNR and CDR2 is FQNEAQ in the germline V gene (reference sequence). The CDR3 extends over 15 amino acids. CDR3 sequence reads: CASSFHRGAQETQYF. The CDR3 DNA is TGTGCCAGCAGCTTTCATCGGGGAGCTCAAGAGACCCAGTACTTC.

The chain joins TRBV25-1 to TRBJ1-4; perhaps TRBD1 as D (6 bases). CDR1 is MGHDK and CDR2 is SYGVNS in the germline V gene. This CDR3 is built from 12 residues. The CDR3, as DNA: TGTGCTAGAGGCAGGGGTAATGAAAAACTGTTTTTT. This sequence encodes CARGRGNEKLFF.

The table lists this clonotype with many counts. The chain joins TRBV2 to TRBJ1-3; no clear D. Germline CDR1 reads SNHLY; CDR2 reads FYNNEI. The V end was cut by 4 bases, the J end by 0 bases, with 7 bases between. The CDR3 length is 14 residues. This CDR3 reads CASSAGSSGNTIYF. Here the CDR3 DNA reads TGTGCCAGCAGTGCGGGGAGCTCTGGAAACACCATATATTTT. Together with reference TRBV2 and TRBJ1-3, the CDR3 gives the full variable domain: EPEVTQTPSHQVTQMGQEVILRCVPISNHLYFYWYRQILGQKVEFLVSFYNNEISEKSEIFDDQFSVERPDGSNFTLKIRSTKLEDSAMYFCASSAGSSGNTIYFGEGSWLTVV.

The DNA for the CDR3 is TGCAGCGTTGGCGGGGGTTCCGCCTACGAGCAGTACTTC. Protein product: CSVGGGSAYEQYF. This rearrangement joins TRBV29-1 to TRBJ2-7; 7 nucleotides line up with TRBD2. CDR3 length equals 13 residues. V was pared by 4 bases and J by 2 bases, with 5 bases of the junction left unmatched. CDR1 SQVTM and CDR2 ANQGSEA come from the germline V gene.

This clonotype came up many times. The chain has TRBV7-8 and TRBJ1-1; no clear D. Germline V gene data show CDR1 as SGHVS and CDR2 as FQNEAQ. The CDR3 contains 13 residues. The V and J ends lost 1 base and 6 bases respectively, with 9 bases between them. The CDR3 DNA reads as TGTGCCAGCAGCTTAGACCGGGAGTCTGAAGCTTTCTTT. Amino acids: CASSLDRESEAFF.

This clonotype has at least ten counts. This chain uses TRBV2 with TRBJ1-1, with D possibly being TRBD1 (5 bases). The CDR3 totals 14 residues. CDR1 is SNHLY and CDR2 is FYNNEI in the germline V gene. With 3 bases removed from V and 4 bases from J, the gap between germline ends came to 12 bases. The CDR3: CASSEEDQGTEAFF. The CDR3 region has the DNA TGTGCCAGCAGTGAGGAAGACCAGGGCACTGAAGCTTTCTTT.